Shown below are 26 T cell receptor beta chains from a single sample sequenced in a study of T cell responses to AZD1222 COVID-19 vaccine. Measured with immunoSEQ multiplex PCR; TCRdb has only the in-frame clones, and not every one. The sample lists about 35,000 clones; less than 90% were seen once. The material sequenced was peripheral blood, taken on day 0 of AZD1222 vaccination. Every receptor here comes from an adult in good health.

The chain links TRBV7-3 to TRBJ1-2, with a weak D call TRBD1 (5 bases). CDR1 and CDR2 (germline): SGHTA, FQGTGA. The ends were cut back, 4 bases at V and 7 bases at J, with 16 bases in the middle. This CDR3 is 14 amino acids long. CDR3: CASSSSGTSGGYTF. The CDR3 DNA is TGTGCCAGCAGCTCCTCAGGGACTTCGGGTGGCTACACCTTC.

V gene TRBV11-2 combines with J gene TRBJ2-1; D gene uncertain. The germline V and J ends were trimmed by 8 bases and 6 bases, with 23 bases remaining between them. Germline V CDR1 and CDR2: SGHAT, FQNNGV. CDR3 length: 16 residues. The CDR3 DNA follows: TGTGCCAGCGCCTCCGGGCTTACCGTTTTCGGCAATGAGCAGTTCTTC. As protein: CASASGLTVFGNEQFF.

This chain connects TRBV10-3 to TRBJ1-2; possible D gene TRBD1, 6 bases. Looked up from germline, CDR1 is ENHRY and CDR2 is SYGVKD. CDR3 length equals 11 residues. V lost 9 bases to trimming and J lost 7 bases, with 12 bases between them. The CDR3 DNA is TGTGCCATGCAGGGGAATCGTGGCTACACCTTC. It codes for CAMQGNRGYTF.

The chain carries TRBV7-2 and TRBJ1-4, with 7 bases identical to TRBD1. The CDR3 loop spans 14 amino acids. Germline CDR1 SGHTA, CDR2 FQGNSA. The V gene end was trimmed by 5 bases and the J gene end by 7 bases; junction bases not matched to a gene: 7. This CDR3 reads CASSLQGGAEKLFF. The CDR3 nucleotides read TGTGCCAGCAGCCTCCAGGGGGGGGCTGAAAAACTGTTTTTT.

CDR3 region: CASSQGFGNQPQHF. CDR3 sequence (DNA): TGTGCCAGCAGTCAGGGTTTTGGCAATCAGCCCCAGCATTTT. V and J are TRBV6-6 and TRBJ1-5; D perhaps matches TRBD1 (5 bases). Trimming removed 5 bases from V and 2 bases from J, with 10 bases in between. This CDR3 region has 14 residues. Germline CDR1 reads MNHNY; CDR2 reads SVGAGI (reference sequence).

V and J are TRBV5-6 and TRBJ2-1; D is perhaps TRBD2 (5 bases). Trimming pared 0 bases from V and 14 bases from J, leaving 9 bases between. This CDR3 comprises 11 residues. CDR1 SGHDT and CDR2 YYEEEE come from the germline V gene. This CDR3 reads CASSLGPREFF. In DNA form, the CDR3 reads TGTGCCAGCAGCTTGGGACCGAGGGAGTTCTTC.

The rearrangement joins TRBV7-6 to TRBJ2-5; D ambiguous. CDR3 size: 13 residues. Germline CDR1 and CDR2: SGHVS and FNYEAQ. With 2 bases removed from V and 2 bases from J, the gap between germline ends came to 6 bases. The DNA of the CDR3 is TGTGCCAGCAGCTTAAAGGGACAAGAGACCCAGTACTTC. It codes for CASSLKGQETQYF.

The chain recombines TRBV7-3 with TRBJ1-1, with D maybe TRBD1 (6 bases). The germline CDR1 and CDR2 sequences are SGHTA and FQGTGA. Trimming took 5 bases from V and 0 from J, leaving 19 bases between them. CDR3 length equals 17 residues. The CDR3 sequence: CASSERTGGAMNTEAFF. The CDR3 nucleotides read TGTGCCAGCAGCGAAAGGACTGGGGGCGCCATGAACACTGAAGCTTTCTTT.

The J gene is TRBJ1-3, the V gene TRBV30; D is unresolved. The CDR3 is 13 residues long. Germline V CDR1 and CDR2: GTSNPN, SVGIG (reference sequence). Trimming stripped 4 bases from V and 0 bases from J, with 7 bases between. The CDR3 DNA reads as TGTGCCTGGACCCCCATCTCTGGAAACACCATATATTTT. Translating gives CAWTPISGNTIYF.

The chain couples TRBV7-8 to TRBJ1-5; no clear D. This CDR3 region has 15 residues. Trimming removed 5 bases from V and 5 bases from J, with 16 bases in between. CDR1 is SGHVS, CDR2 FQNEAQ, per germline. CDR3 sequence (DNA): TGTGCCAGCAGCCTCCGGGCCCGAGGGCATCAGCCCCAGCATTTT. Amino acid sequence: CASSLRARGHQPQHF.

The CDR3 DNA sequence: TGTGCCACCAGCAGAGAAAGCCCCCGCGTGGGAGGCTACACCTTC. Translation: CATSRESPRVGGYTF. This chain connects TRBV15 to TRBJ1-2, with no clear D. There are 15 residues in the CDR3. V shed 0 bases and J shed 8 bases, with 16 bases lying between them. The germline V gene has CDR1 LNHNV and CDR2 YYDKDF (reference sequence). The whole variable domain, remainder taken from reference TRBV15 and TRBJ1-2, is DAMVIQNPRYQVTQFGKPVTLSCSQTLNHNVMYWYQQKSSQAPKLLFHYYDKDFNNEADTPDNFQSRRPNTSFCFLDIRSPGLGDTAMYLCATSRESPRVGGYTFGSGTRLTVV.

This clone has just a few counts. CDR3 DNA: TGTGCCAGCGGAGTATTGACAGGGGCAGATACGCAGTATTTT. This codes for CASGVLTGADTQYF. The chain employs TRBV28 and TRBJ2-3, with 8 positions matching TRBD1. With V trimmed by 8 bases and J by 4 bases, 8 bases remained unmatched. Germline V lookup: CDR1 MDHEN, CDR2 SYDVKM. CDR3 length: 14 amino acids. The full variable domain, its missing parts supplied by reference TRBV28 and TRBJ2-3, is DVKVTQSSRYLVKRTGEKVFLECVQDMDHENMFWYRQDPGLGLRLIYFSYDVKMKEKGDIPEGYSVSREKKERFSLILESASTNQTSMYLCASGVLTGADTQYFGPGTRLTVL.

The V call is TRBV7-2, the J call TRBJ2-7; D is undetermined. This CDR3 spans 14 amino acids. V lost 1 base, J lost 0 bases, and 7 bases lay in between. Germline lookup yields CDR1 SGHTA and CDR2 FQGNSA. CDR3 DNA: TGTGCCAGCAGCTTAGGCGGCAACTCCTACGAGCAGTACTTC. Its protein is CASSLGGNSYEQYF.

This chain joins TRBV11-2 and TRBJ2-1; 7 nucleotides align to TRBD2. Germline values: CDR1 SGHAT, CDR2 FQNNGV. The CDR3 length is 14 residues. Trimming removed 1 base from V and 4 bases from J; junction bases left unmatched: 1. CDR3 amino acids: CASSLGTSYNEQFF. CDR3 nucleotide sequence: TGTGCCAGCAGCTTAGGGACTAGTTACAATGAGCAGTTCTTC. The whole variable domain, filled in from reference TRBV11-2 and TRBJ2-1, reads EAGVAQSPRYKIIEKRQSVAFWCNPISGHATLYWYQQILGQGPKLLIQFQNNGVVDDSQLPKDRFSAERLKGVDSTLKIQPAKLEDSAVYLCASSLGTSYNEQFFGPGTRLTVL.

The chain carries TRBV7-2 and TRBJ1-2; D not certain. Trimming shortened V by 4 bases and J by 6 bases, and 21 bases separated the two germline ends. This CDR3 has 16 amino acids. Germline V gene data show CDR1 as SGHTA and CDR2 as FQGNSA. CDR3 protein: CASSSRNVEAGDGYTF. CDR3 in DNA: TGTGCCAGCAGCTCTCGTAATGTGGAGGCTGGGGATGGCTACACCTTC.

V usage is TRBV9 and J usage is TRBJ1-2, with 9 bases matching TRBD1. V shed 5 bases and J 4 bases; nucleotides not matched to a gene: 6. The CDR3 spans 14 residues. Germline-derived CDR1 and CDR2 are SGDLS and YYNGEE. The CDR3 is CASRAGTGIYGYTF. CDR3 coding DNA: TGTGCCAGCAGAGCCGGGACAGGGATCTATGGCTACACCTTC. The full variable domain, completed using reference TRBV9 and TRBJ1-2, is DSGVTQTPKHLITATGQRVTLRCSPRSGDLSVYWYQQSLDQGLQFLIQYYNGEERAKGNILERFSAQQFPDLHSELNLSSLELGDSALYFCASRAGTGIYGYTFGSGTRLTVV.

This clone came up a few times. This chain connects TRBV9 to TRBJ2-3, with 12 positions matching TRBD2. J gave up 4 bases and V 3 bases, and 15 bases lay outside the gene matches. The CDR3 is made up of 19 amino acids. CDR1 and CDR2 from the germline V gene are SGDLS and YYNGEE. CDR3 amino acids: CASSAEGLAGPLVPDTQYF. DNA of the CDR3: TGTGCCAGCAGCGCGGAGGGACTAGCGGGCCCCTTGGTCCCAGATACGCAGTATTTT.

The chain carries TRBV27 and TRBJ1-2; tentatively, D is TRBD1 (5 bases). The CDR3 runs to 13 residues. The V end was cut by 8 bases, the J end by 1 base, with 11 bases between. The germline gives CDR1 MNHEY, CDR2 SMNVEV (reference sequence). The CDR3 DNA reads TGTGCCAGCTGGGGCGGGCGTAACTATGGCTACACCTTC. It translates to CASWGGRNYGYTF.

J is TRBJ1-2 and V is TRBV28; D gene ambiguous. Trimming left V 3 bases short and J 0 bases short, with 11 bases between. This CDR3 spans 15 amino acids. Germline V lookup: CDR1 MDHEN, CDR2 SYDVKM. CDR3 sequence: CASSFPPPPNYGYTF. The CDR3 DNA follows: TGTGCCAGCAGTTTCCCTCCCCCCCCTAACTATGGCTACACCTTC.

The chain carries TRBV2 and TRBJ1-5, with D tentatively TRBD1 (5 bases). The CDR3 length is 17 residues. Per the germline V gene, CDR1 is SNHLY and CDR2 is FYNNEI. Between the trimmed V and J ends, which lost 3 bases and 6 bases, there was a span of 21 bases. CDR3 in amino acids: CASSEEFRTIVGQPQHF. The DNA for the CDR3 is TGTGCCAGCAGTGAGGAGTTTAGGACAATAGTTGGTCAGCCCCAGCATTTT.

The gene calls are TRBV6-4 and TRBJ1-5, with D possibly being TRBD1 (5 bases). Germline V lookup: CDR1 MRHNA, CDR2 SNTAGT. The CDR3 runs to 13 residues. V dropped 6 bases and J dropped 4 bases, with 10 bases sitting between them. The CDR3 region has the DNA TGTGCCAGCAGCCCCCAGGGTAATCAGCCCCAGCATTTT. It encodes CASSPQGNQPQHF.

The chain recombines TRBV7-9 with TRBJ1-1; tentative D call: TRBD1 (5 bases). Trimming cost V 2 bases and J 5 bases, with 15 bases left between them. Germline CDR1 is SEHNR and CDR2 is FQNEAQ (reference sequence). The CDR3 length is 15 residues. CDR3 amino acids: CASSLFRGSGTEAFF. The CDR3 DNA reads TGTGCCAGCAGCTTATTTAGGGGAAGTGGAACTGAAGCTTTCTTT.

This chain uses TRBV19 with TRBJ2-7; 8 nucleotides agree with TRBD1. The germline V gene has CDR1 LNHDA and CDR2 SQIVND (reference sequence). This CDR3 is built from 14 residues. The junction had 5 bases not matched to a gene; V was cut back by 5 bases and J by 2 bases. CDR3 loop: CASSPGTGTYEQYF. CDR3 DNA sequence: TGTGCCAGTAGTCCCGGGACAGGAACCTACGAGCAGTACTTC. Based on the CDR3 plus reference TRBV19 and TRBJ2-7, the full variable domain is DGGITQSPKYLFRKEGQNVTLSCEQNLNHDAMYWYRQDPGQGLRLIYYSQIVNDFQKGDIAEGYSVSREKKESFPLTVTSAQKNPTAFYLCASSPGTGTYEQYFGPGTRLTVT.

The CDR3 spells CASTVVGQGPNQPQHF. The CDR3 DNA sequence: TGTGCCAGCACCGTGGTGGGACAGGGTCCAAATCAGCCCCAGCATTTT. The chain is built from TRBV28 and TRBJ1-5; the match to TRBD1 covers 9 bases. Germline CDR1 MDHEN, CDR2 SYDVKM. The CDR3 spans 16 residues. The V segment lost 7 bases and the J segment 4 bases; nucleotides outside the gene matches: 11. Variable domain in full (rest from reference TRBV28 and TRBJ1-5): DVKVTQSSRYLVKRTGEKVFLECVQDMDHENMFWYRQDPGLGLRLIYFSYDVKMKEKGDIPEGYSVSREKKERFSLILESASTNQTSMYLCASTVVGQGPNQPQHFGDGTRLSIL.

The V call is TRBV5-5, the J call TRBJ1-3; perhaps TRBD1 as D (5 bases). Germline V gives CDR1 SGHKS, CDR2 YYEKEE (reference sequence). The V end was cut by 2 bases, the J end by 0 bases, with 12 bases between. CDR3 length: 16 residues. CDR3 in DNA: TGTGCCAGCAGCTTATATGTGGGGCTCTCTGGAAACACCATATATTTT. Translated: CASSLYVGLSGNTIYF.

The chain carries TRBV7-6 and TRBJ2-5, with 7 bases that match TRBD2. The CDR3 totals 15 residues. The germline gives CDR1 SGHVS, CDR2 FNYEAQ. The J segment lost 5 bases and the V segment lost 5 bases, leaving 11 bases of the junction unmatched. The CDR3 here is CASSPKAGYGETQYF. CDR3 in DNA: TGTGCCAGCAGCCCTAAAGCGGGATACGGGGAGACCCAGTACTTC.